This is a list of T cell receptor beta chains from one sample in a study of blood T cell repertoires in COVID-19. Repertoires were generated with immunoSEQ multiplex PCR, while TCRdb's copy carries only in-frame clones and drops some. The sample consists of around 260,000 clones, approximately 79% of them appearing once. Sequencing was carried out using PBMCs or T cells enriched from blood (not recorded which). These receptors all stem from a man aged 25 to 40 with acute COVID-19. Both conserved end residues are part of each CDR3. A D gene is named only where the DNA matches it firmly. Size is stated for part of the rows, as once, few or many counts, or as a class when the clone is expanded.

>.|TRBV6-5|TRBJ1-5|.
CAGRQGGVSNQPQHF
TGTGCCGGGCGCCAGGGAGGGGTAAGCAATCAGCCCCAGCATTTT
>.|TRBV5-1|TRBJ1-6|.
CASSSQGMRTGSPLHF
TGCGCCAGCAGCTCGCAGGGAATGAGGACCGGCTCACCCCTCCACTTT
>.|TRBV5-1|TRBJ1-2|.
CASSLARGRGYTF
TGCGCCAGCAGCTTGGCCAGGGGCCGCGGCTACACCTTC
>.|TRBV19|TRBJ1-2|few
CASRATGTPVNYGYTF
TGTGCCAGTAGAGCTACCGGGACACCTGTTAACTATGGCTACACCTTC
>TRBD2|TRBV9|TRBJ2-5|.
CASSVDAGTSGTTDYQETQYF
TGTGCCAGCAGCGTAGACGCCGGGACTAGCGGGACTACCGACTACCAAGAGACCCAGTACTTC
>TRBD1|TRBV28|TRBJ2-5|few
CASRLQGVGETQYF
TGTGCCAGCAGATTACAGGGGGTTGGAGAGACCCAGTACTTC
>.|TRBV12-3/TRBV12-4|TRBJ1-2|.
CASSLRQYGYTF
TGTGCCAGCAGTTTGAGGCAGTATGGCTACACCTTC
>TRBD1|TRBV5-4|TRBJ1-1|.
CASSPTGYPEAFF
TGTGCCAGCAGCCCGACAGGGTATCCTGAAGCTTTCTTT
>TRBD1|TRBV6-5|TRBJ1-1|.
CASRDGTANTEAFF
TGTGCCAGCAGAGACGGGACAGCCAACACTGAAGCTTTCTTT
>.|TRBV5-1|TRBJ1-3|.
CASSLEGNRDRYSGNTIYF
TGCGCCAGCAGCTTGGAGGGGAACAGGGACCGTTACTCTGGAAACACCATATATTTT
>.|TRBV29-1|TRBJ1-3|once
CSVRGGNTIYF
TGCAGCGTCCGAGGGGGAAACACCATATATTTT
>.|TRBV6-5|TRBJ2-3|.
CASSSERGTDTQYF
TGTGCCAGCAGTTCGGAGCGGGGCACAGATACGCAGTATTTT
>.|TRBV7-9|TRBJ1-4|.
CASRGGFNEKLFF
TGTGCCAGCCGAGGCGGTTTTAATGAAAAACTGTTTTTT
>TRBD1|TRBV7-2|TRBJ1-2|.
CASSQDRVSGYTF
TGTGCCAGCAGCCAAGACAGGGTTTCTGGCTACACCTTC
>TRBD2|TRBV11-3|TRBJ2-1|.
CASSPGGLAGVQDEQFF
TGTGCCAGCAGCCCTGGAGGGCTAGCGGGAGTGCAAGATGAGCAGTTCTTC
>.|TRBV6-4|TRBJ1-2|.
CASSDSETGYGYTF
TGTGCCAGCAGTGACTCAGAGACAGGCTATGGCTACACCTTC
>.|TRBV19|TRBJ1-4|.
CASSMISGGTPITNEKLFF
TGTGCCAGTAGTATGATCAGTGGAGGGACCCCGATTACTAATGAAAAACTGTTTTTT
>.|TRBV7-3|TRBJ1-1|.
CASSLTGAPEAFF
TGTGCCAGCAGCTTAACGGGGGCCCCTGAAGCTTTCTTT